This TCR beta chain was identified in a study of T cells in Graves' hyperthyroidism and ophthalmopathy. Study results and caveats: Model output signaled ophthalmopathy a median around 6.9 months ahead of onset.

Newly diagnosed patients aged 18 to 65 had hyperthyroidism of under 2 months' duration. Source material for PBMCs was 10 ml fresh peripheral blood. Per the germline V gene, CDR1 is SGHRS and CDR2 is YFSETQ. Trimming shortened V by 2 bases and J by 7 bases, and 8 bases separated the two germline ends. This CDR3 comprises 12 residues. Using RNA transcripts as the source, TCR beta CDR3 regions were amplified. A first-round RT-PCR of the TCR CDR3 used the HTBI primer set. TCRdb analysed the multiplex PCR reads with MiXCR anew, one entry per CDR3 protein. The top ten hold about a tenth of the sample, which has hundreds of thousands of distinct CDR3 sequences, 12% to 15% seen once. As for this clonotype: Its specificity is not known.

V gene TRBV5-1 combines with J gene TRBJ2-3, with a tentative D call TRBD1 (5 bases). This sequence originates from a woman between 18 and 30 years old with Graves' hyperthyroidism. The sequencing input was blood. The CDR3 protein is CASSLQENTQYF. CDR3 coding DNA: TGCGCCAGCAGCTTACAGGAAAATACGCAGTATTTT. The variable domain in full, completed from reference TRBV5-1 and TRBJ2-3, reads KAGVTQTPRYLIKTRGQQVTLSCSPISGHRSVSWYQQTPGQGLQFLFEYFSETQRNKGNFPGRFSGRQFSNSRSEMNVSTLELGDSALYLCASSLQENTQYFGPGTRLTVL.